This T cell receptor (beta chain) emerged from a study of regulatory T cells in long-lasting Graves disease. About the research overall: A definition of persistent Graves' disease required over 5 years of antithyroid drugs plus positive TSH receptor antibodies.

Study-level results: Favoring TRBV28, TRBJ1-2 and TRBJ2-5 was a feature seen in persistent disease. Persistent patients had more shared public clonotypes (2,741) than new patients (approximately 920). Compared with new cases, persistent Graves' patients showed reduced TCR diversity.

Noted time point: persistent/refractory GD, antithyroid drugs over 5 years with positive TRAb. After RNA was extracted from PBMCs, the TCR library was made from it. According to the study, TCR beta libraries were built with iRepertoire HTBI primers and CDR3-region Arm-PCR. TCRdb passed the multiplex PCR reads through MiXCR, listing each CDR3 protein once. The sample shows a few hundred thousand distinct CDR3 sequences, around a fifth of them seen only once. This clonotype was recorded a few times. What it binds is unknown. Trimming removed 5 bases at V and 5 bases at J, with 18 bases between. The CDR3 extends over 16 amino acids. Germline CDR1 and CDR2: LNHDA and SQIVND (reference sequence).

This clonotype was obtained from a female donor with Graves disease. This specimen consisted of peripheral blood mononuclear cells (PBMCs), obtained when the disease was refractory, from a patient treated with antithyroid drugs. The chain carries TRBV19 and TRBJ1-4; D ambiguous. The CDR3 protein is CASSDTGFYSNEKLFF. CDR3 bases: TGTGCCAGTAGTGATACCGGGTTTTATAGCAATGAAAAACTGTTTTTT.